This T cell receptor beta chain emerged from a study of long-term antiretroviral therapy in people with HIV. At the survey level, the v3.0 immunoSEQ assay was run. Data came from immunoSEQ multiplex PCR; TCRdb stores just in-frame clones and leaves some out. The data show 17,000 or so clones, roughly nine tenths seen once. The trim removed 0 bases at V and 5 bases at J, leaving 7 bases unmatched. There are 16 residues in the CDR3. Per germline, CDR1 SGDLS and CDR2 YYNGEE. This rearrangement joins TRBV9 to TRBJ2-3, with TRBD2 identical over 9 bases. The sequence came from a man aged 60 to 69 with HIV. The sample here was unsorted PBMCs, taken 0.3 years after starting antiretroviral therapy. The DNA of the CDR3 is TGTGCCAGCAGCGTAGCTGCAGCGGGGGGCCAAGATACGCAGTATTTT. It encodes CASSVAAAGGQDTQYF.